These 18 T cell receptor beta chains came from one sample sequenced in a study of CD8+ T cells in alopecia areata. After isolation, RNA underwent reverse transcription to generate cDNA as the sequencing template. Clones were sequenced by immunoSEQ multiplex PCR, and TCRdb holds only the in-frame ones, with some missing. The repertoire holds fewer than 90,000 clones, with approximately 50% as singletons. Input material: NKG2D-high CD8+ T cells sorted from blood. Receptors were obtained from a human donor with alopecia areata.

This sequence joins TRBV25-1 and TRBJ2-7, with D uncertain. This CDR3 is 11 amino acids long. The V gene's germline CDR1 is MGHDK and CDR2 SYGVNS. The V gene lost 8 bases and the J gene lost 6 bases, with 11 bases spanning the gap. The chain's CDR3 is CASSTVGEQYF. The DNA of the CDR3 is TGTGCCAGCTCTACCGTGGGCGAGCAGTACTTC.

The chain links TRBV30 to TRBJ1-1, with D maybe TRBD1 (6 bases). The V end lost 8 bases, the J end lost 3 bases, and 16 bases lay between the germline ends. There are 13 residues in the CDR3. Germline CDR1 reads GTSNPN; CDR2 reads SVGIG (reference sequence). This chain's CDR3 is CASKGDGDTEAFF. For the CDR3, the DNA is TGTGCCAGTAAGGGGGATGGGGACACTGAAGCTTTCTTT.

The chain uses TRBV29-1 and TRBJ2-3, with a tentative D call TRBD1 (6 bases). CDR1 is SQVTM, CDR2 ANQGSEA, per germline. The CDR3 consists of 14 residues. Written as DNA, the CDR3 is TGCAGTTCCCAGGGGCAGGAGGGCACAGATACGCAGTATTTT. Translation: CSSQGQEGTDTQYF.

The chain joins TRBV11-2 to TRBJ2-7; the D gene is possibly TRBD2 (6 bases). The V end lost 1 base, the J end lost 5 bases, and 12 bases lay between the germline ends. Looked up from germline, CDR1 is SGHAT and CDR2 is FQNNGV. CDR3 length equals 14 residues. CDR3 sequence (DNA): TGTGCCAGCAGCTTAGCCCCGTGGGGGGACGAGCAGTACTTC. Protein sequence: CASSLAPWGDEQYF. The whole variable domain, remainder taken from reference TRBV11-2 and TRBJ2-7, is EAGVAQSPRYKIIEKRQSVAFWCNPISGHATLYWYQQILGQGPKLLIQFQNNGVVDDSQLPKDRFSAERLKGVDSTLKIQPAKLEDSAVYLCASSLAPWGDEQYFGPGTRLTVT.

The genes are TRBV29-1 and TRBJ2-1, with D possibly called TRBD1 or TRBD2 (5 bases each). Deletions cut 5 bases from V and 2 bases from J, with 16 bases between. The CDR3 is 15 residues long. Germline V gene sequence: CDR1 SQVTM, CDR2 ANQGSEA. CDR3: CSVTWLGVTYNEQFF. In DNA, the CDR3 is TGCAGCGTTACCTGGCTGGGGGTGACCTACAATGAGCAGTTCTTC.

V gene TRBV25-1 combines with J gene TRBJ2-5; perhaps TRBD2 as D (6 bases). Germline V gene sequence: CDR1 MGHDK, CDR2 SYGVNS. The V end lost 8 bases, the J end lost 5 bases, and 12 bases lay between the germline ends. The CDR3 totals 12 residues. CDR3 nucleotides: TGTGCCAGCCGAACAGGAGGGGAGACCCAGTACTTC. This sequence encodes CASRTGGETQYF.

The V gene is TRBV30, the J gene TRBJ2-4; possibly TRBD1 or TRBD2 for D (6 bases each). This CDR3 has 14 amino acids. Trimming pared 1 base from V and 7 bases from J, leaving 14 bases between. CDR1 and CDR2 from the germline V gene are GTSNPN and SVGIG (reference sequence). CDR3 DNA sequence: TGTGCCTGGAGTGGCTACGTAGGGGGGAACATTCAGTACTTC. It translates to CAWSGYVGGNIQYF.

This sequence joins TRBV27 and TRBJ2-1, with D uncertain. Germline V CDR1 and CDR2: MNHEY, SMNVEV (reference sequence). The CDR3 spans 11 residues. V gave up 4 bases and J gave up 4 bases, with 2 bases separating them. The CDR3 reads CASSWYNEQFF. Written as DNA, the CDR3 is TGTGCCAGCAGTTGGTACAATGAGCAGTTCTTC.

The chain joins TRBV13 to TRBJ2-3; D gene uncertain. CDR1 PRHDT and CDR2 FYEKMQ come from the germline V gene (reference sequence). The V end lost 3 bases, the J end lost 6 bases, and 13 bases lay between the germline ends. The CDR3 is 14 residues long. The CDR3: CASSFGRRGDTQYF. The CDR3 coding sequence is TGTGCCAGCAGCTTCGGAAGGCGAGGTGATACGCAGTATTTT.

The V gene is TRBV5-1, the J gene TRBJ2-1; D is perhaps TRBD1 (6 bases). Germline CDR1 is SGHRS and CDR2 is YFSETQ. CDR3 length: 13 residues. Trimming removed 5 bases from V and 6 bases from J, with 12 bases in between. CDR3 DNA sequence: TGCGCCAGCAGAATTATAGGGGGCAATGAGCAGTTCTTC. Translation: CASRIIGGNEQFF.

The chain links TRBV2 to TRBJ2-7; D might be TRBD1 (5 bases). The CDR3 runs to 13 residues. Trimming shortened V by 7 bases and J by 1 base, and 11 bases separated the two germline ends. CDR1 is SNHLY, CDR2 FYNNEI, per germline. The CDR3 here is CASTGRESYEQYF. In nucleotides, the CDR3 is TGTGCCAGCACGGGCAGGGAATCCTACGAGCAGTACTTC.

The V call is TRBV7-2, the J call TRBJ2-5; D unclear. Per germline, CDR1 SGHTA and CDR2 FQGNSA. The CDR3 totals 12 residues. V was pared by 2 bases and J by 3 bases, with 4 bases between. The CDR3 sequence: CASSLLEETQYF. The CDR3 DNA reads TGTGCCAGCAGCTTACTAGAAGAGACCCAGTACTTC.

This clone came up a few times. The CDR3, as DNA: TGCAGTGCTTCTTTGGATACGCAGTATTTT. Its translation: CSASLDTQYF. The chain carries TRBV29-1 and TRBJ2-3; no clear D gene. The CDR3 has 10 amino acids. In germline, CDR1 is SQVTM, CDR2 ANQGSEA.

This clone has only a few counts. The genes are TRBV29-1 and TRBJ2-2; D unclear. The germline V and J ends were trimmed by 3 bases and 1 base, with 6 bases remaining between them. In germline, CDR1 is SQVTM, CDR2 ANQGSEA. The CDR3 spans 13 residues. This CDR3 reads CSVETRNTGELFF. DNA for the CDR3: TGCAGCGTTGAGACCAGGAACACCGGGGAGCTGTTTTTT.

The chain carries TRBV29-1 and TRBJ2-1, with D perhaps matching TRBD1 or TRBD2 (5 bases each). The V and J ends lost 6 bases and 9 bases respectively, with 18 bases between them. This CDR3 region has 13 residues. CDR1 is SQVTM and CDR2 is ANQGSEA in the germline V gene. This CDR3 is CSVPGTLWGEQFF. CDR3 nucleotide sequence: TGCAGCGTCCCCGGGACGCTGTGGGGTGAGCAGTTCTTC.

The rearrangement links TRBV27 to TRBJ1-5; D gene uncertain. Between the trimmed V and J ends, which lost 4 bases and 2 bases, there was a span of 12 bases. Germline V gives CDR1 MNHEY, CDR2 SMNVEV (reference sequence). This CDR3 region has 15 residues. DNA of the CDR3: TGTGCCAGCAGTTCGTCATTCGGAGGCAATCAGCCCCAGCATTTT. Translating gives CASSSSFGGNQPQHF.

In this sample, this clone turned up a few times. The V call is TRBV11-2, the J call TRBJ2-7; D ambiguous. Trimming shortened V by 4 bases and J by 6 bases, and 13 bases separated the two germline ends. Germline V gene data show CDR1 as SGHAT and CDR2 as FQNNGV. The CDR3 sequence is 13 residues long. The CDR3 DNA sequence: TGTGCCAGCAGCTACCACAGTGGAAGCGAGCAGTACTTC. Translated, it gives CASSYHSGSEQYF.

This clone was seen only a few times. V gene TRBV29-1 combines with J gene TRBJ2-1; D unresolved. The germline V gene has CDR1 SQVTM and CDR2 ANQGSEA. Trimming took 4 bases from V and 7 from J, leaving 8 bases between them. This CDR3 contains 11 residues. The DNA for the CDR3 is TGCAGCGTTGCAGAGCAGAATGAGCAGTTCTTC. The encoded protein is CSVAEQNEQFF.